Given below is one T cell receptor beta chain in context. Its antigen is currently unknown. The junction does not match germline at one end; this may be a read error. This record comes from a study of siplizumab effects on memory and regulatory T cells. Study-wide results and limits: Siplizumab produced a significant drop in alloreactive sequences attributable to unstimulated CD4+ memory cells. Apparently more diverse than memory cells, naive T cells also seemed major alloresponse contributors. Tracing alloreactive clones into unstimulated subsets worked for only a minor fraction of them.

Per sample, around 10^5 TCR templates underwent assay. The protocol was immunoSEQ multiplex PCR, while the TCRdb copy is restricted to in-frame clones and leaves out a portion. This sample carries roughly 80,000 clones, approximately 86% of them seen once, and the ten largest clones take approximately 1.5%. The germline gives CDR1 LNHDA, CDR2 SQIVND (reference sequence). The length of the CDR3 is 16 residues. This receptor was obtained from a human donor in good health. The V call is TRBV19, the J call TRBJ2-3, with a tentative D call TRBD2 (5 bases). Sequenced material: Tregs sorted from blood. The CDR3 reads CASSIGGSASTNTQYF. The CDR3 nucleotides are TGTGCCAGTAGTATCGGTGGGTCAGCTAGCACAAATACGCAGTATTTT.